This T cell receptor beta chain appears in the sequencing data of a study of CD8 T cells in ankylosing spondylitis. Study conclusions and caveats: What appeared characteristic of ankylosing spondylitis blood was a TCR beta motif of under 10 highly homologous variants. Enrichment of disease-linked clones was reportedly significant in matched ankylosing spondylitis synovial fluid. There were earlier reports of some motif variants in reactive arthritis synovial fluid and blood.

V lost 5 bases and J 9 bases, leaving 17 bases between the germline ends. The germline CDR1 and CDR2 sequences are SGHTA and FQGNSA. This CDR3 region has 14 residues. On this clonotype: Its target is not known.

In making TCR beta libraries, quantitative 5'-RACE with molecular barcodes was used. TCRdb redid the calling of the 5' RACE reads with MiXCR, one entry per CDR3 protein. The repertoire includes 700,000 to 850,000 distinct CDR3 sequences, approximately 10% of them detected once, and less than 0.65% sits in the top ten. This receptor was identified in a male donor with ankylosing spondylitis. Sequencing was performed on blood, either unsorted or a sorted T cell fraction (not recorded which). The rearrangement uses TRBV7-2 and TRBJ2-4; TRBD1 is a possible D gene (6 bases). As DNA, the CDR3 is TGTGCCAGCAGCCCCATGACAGGTGCTGGCATTCAGTACTTC. Translation: CASSPMTGAGIQYF.